This TCR beta chain was identified in a study of T cells in Graves' hyperthyroidism and ophthalmopathy. Study-wide findings and caveats: Blood samples included most of the expanded thyroid clonotypes exceeding 0.001.

CDR1 GTSNPN and CDR2 SVGIG come from the germline V gene (reference sequence). The CDR3 totals 13 residues. This clonotype appeared a few times. Its matching antigen is unknown. TCR beta CDR3 regions were amplified from RNA transcripts. In the first-round RT-PCR of the TCR CDR3, the HTBI primer set was used. MiXCR, applied by TCRdb to the multiplex PCR reads, yields one record per CDR3 protein. The sample yields a few hundred thousand distinct CDR3 sequences, 15% to 20% seen once. This sequence joins TRBV30 and TRBJ1-1; 7 bases are shared with TRBD1. The specimen was blood. The sequence derives from a woman aged 50 to 60 with Graves' hyperthyroidism. In DNA, the CDR3 is TGTGGCGCCGACAGGGTTTCTGGCACTGAAGCTTTCTTT. Translating it yields CGADRVSGTEAFF.